These T cell receptor beta chains were read from a single sample in a study of Ad26.COV2.S vaccination and SARS-CoV-2 variants. Libraries were prepared by immunoSEQ multiplex PCR; TCRdb keeps only in-frame clonotypes and omits some of them. The sample records 300,000 to 400,000 clones, roughly 87% being singletons. The specimen was peripheral blood, collected in a trial of Ad26.COV2.S vaccine versus placebo. These receptors were obtained from a person between 18 and 65 years old who received the Ad26.COV2.S COVID-19 vaccine or a placebo. The CDR3 runs from the conserved cysteine through the conserved F or W. Each record gives: V gene, clone size, D gene, J gene, CDR3 DNA, CDR3 protein. The D gene is left open where the match is weak. Not all rows give a size; the values are once, few, many and, for expanded clones, a class.

>TRBV19|.|.|TRBJ1-5
TGTGCCAGTAGTGCACAGGGAAGCAATCAGCCCCAGCATTTT
CASSAQGSNQPQHF
>TRBV7-9|.|.|TRBJ1-1
TGTGCCAGCAGCTTAGGAACAGGGCCCAACACTGAAGCTTTCTTT
CASSLGTGPNTEAFF
>TRBV5-1|.|.|TRBJ1-1
TGCGCCAGCAGCTTGTTCGGGGGGCGGAACACTGAAGCTTTCTTT
CASSLFGGRNTEAFF
>TRBV4-2|.|.|TRBJ1-5
TGTGCCAGCAGCCAGGCTTTAAATCAGCCCCAGCATTTT
CASSQALNQPQHF
>TRBV27|.|.|TRBJ1-5
TGTGCCAGCAGGAACAGGGATCAGCCCCAGCATTTT
CASRNRDQPQHF
>TRBV6-6|.|.|TRBJ1-6
TGTGCCAGCAGTTACTCTCCCAGCTCTTCACCCCTCCACTTT
CASSYSPSSSPLHF
>TRBV2|few|.|TRBJ1-2
TGTGCCAGCAGTGAAGACAGGAACTATGGCTACACCTTC
CASSEDRNYGYTF
>TRBV6-5|.|.|TRBJ1-5
TGTGCCAGCAGGGGGAGGGGGGAGAGCAATCAGCCCCAGCATTTT
CASRGRGESNQPQHF
>TRBV10-3|.|.|TRBJ2-7
TGTGCCATCAGTGAGTCGGCGGCTGGATCCTACGAGCAGTACTTC
CAISESAAGSYEQYF
>TRBV11-1|.|.|TRBJ2-5
TGTGCCAGCAGCTCCCGCCAATTCCAAGAGACCCAGTACTTC
CASSSRQFQETQYF
>TRBV9|.|.|TRBJ2-3
TGTGCCAGCAGCGTATCCGGGGACCGCACAGATACGCAGTATTTT
CASSVSGDRTDTQYF
>TRBV18|.|TRBD1|TRBJ1-5
TGTGCCAGCTCACTACAGGGGGCGAGGAGCAATCAGCCCCAGCATTTT
CASSLQGARSNQPQHF
>TRBV5-1|.|.|TRBJ1-4
TGCGCCAGCAGCTTGTTGGAAGCTGGGGGTGAAAAACTGTTTTTT
CASSLLEAGGEKLFF
>TRBV10-3|.|.|TRBJ2-3
TGTGCCATCAATAAGGGAACGAGCACAGATACGCAGTATTTT
CAINKGTSTDTQYF
>TRBV9|.|TRBD1|TRBJ1-1
TGTGCCAGCAGCGCCGGGACAGGTCTTAACACTGAAGCTTTCTTT
CASSAGTGLNTEAFF
>TRBV5-8|.|.|TRBJ2-3
TGTGCCAGCAGCCCCGGGGAGGTGAGGGGCACAGATACGCAGTATTTT
CASSPGEVRGTDTQYF
>TRBV3-1/TRBV3-2|.|.|TRBJ1-2
TGTGCCAGCAGCCAATTCCAGGGAGGCGGCTACACCTTC
CASSQFQGGGYTF
>TRBV7-9|.|TRBD2|TRBJ2-7
TGTGCCAGCAGCCCCCGACTAGCGGGGGCCCCCGAGGACGAGCAGTACTTC
CASSPRLAGAPEDEQYF
>TRBV7-9|.|.|TRBJ1-5
TGTGCCAGCAGCCCCGACCCGGGAAGCAATCAGCCCCAGCATTTT
CASSPDPGSNQPQHF
>TRBV18|once|TRBD2|TRBJ2-1
TGTGCCAGCTCACCCCGGGAGGGCTCCTACAATGAGCAGTTCTTC
CASSPREGSYNEQFF
>TRBV5-4|.|TRBD1|TRBJ2-2
TGTGCCAGCTTTCGGACAGGTGGTAACACCGGGGAGCTGTTTTTT
CASFRTGGNTGELFF
>TRBV29-1|.|TRBD1|TRBJ1-2
TGCAGCGTAGTACAGGGGGCAGGCTATGGCTACACCTTC
CSVVQGAGYGYTF
>TRBV28|.|.|TRBJ1-1
TGTGCCAGCAGTTACCGACAGGCCGGCGGGGCTGAAGCTTTCTTT
CASSYRQAGGAEAFF
>TRBV12-3/TRBV12-4|many|.|TRBJ2-1
TGTGCCAGCAGGGCCACGCGTGAGCAGTTCTTC
CASRATREQFF
>TRBV29-1|.|.|TRBJ1-5
TGCAGCGTGGGGGACACTAATCAGCCCCAGCATTTT
CSVGDTNQPQHF
>TRBV15|.|.|TRBJ1-5
TGTGCCACCAGCAGCCGGCGGGGTCAGCCCCAGCATTTT
CATSSRRGQPQHF
>TRBV5-1|.|TRBD1|TRBJ1-4
TGCGCCAGCAGACCTGTGGGACAGCATAATGAAAAACTGTTTTTT
CASRPVGQHNEKLFF
>TRBV4-2|.|.|TRBJ1-4
TGTGCCAGCAGCCAAGGAACGGGGGGACCCAATGAAAAACTGTTTTTT
CASSQGTGGPNEKLFF
>TRBV21-1|.|.|TRBJ2-7
TGTGCCAGCAGCAAAGAGGGCAGGAAAAAGGAGTACTTC
CASSKEGRKKEYF
>TRBV9|.|.|TRBJ2-1
TGTGCCAGCAGCGCCGAGAGGGGGGCCAGTCCTGAGCAGTTCTTC
CASSAERGASPEQFF
>TRBV5-6|.|.|TRBJ2-2
TGTGCCAGCAGCTTACGGGGGTACACCGGGGAGCTGTTTTTT
CASSLRGYTGELFF
>TRBV11-2|.|TRBD2|TRBJ2-5
TGTGCCAGCAGCGCGCGACTAGCTCCAGAGACCCAGTACTTC
CASSARLAPETQYF
>TRBV7-7|.|.|TRBJ1-2
TGTGCTAGCAGCTTAGTGCCGACTCCGGGACACCGAATCTATGGCTACACCTTC
CASSLVPTPGHRIYGYTF
>TRBV25-1|.|.|TRBJ1-1
TGTGCCAGCAGCCATGACAGGCTGAACACTGAAGCTTTCTTT
CASSHDRLNTEAFF
>TRBV2|.|.|TRBJ1-5
TGTGCCAGCAGTGATATGGGGGCAATTAGCAATCAGCCCCAGCATTTT
CASSDMGAISNQPQHF
>TRBV19|.|.|TRBJ1-5
TGTGCCAGTAGTATAGGCGGTCAGCCCCAGCATTTT
CASSIGGQPQHF
>TRBV7-9|.|.|TRBJ1-2
TGTGCCAGCAGCTTAGGGGTTTATGGCTACACCTTC
CASSLGVYGYTF
>TRBV5-5|.|.|TRBJ1-6
TGTGCCAGCAGCCCACGTCAGGATTCACCCCTCCACTTT
CASSPRQDSPLHF
>TRBV3-1/TRBV3-2|.|.|TRBJ1-2
TGTGCCAGCAGGGTCGGTTCGGACTATGGCTACACCTTC
CASRVGSDYGYTF
>TRBV15|.|.|TRBJ2-7
TGTGCCACCAGCCCTTACTTCCACGGTAGCTCCTACGAGCAGTACTTC
CATSPYFHGSSYEQYF